The 29 T cell receptor beta chains presented below share a single source sample, sequenced in a study of shared clonotypes between healthy human individuals. TCRdb's table, derived via immunoSEQ multiplex PCR, lists solely in-frame clones and lacks some. This table holds some 500,000 clones, more than 95% found once. Sequencing was done on a sample of naive CD4+ T cells sorted from blood. Subset in this sample: CD45RA+ positively selected. The receptor source for this set is a woman between 25 and 40 years old in good health.

The chain uses TRBV2 and TRBJ2-7, with a tentative D call TRBD2 (7 bases). V was trimmed by 5 bases and J by 2 bases, leaving 19 bases between them. Germline CDR1 and CDR2: SNHLY and FYNNEI. The CDR3 is made up of 16 amino acids. CDR3 region: CASSTPRGAETYEQYF. The CDR3 DNA reads TGTGCCAGCAGTACCCCACGGGGGGCGGAGACCTACGAGCAGTACTTC.

V and J are TRBV5-6 and TRBJ2-2; D remains unclear. CDR1 is SGHDT and CDR2 is YYEEEE in the germline V gene. V dropped 0 bases and J dropped 7 bases, with 10 bases sitting between them. CDR3 length: 14 amino acids. The CDR3 DNA follows: TGTGCCAGCAGCTTGGGGTTTCCGGGCGGGGAGCTGTTTTTT. This translates into CASSLGFPGGELFF.

This sequence joins TRBV19 and TRBJ2-2, with D unclear. Between the trimmed V and J ends, which lost 6 bases and 0 bases, there was a span of 8 bases. Germline V gene data show CDR1 as LNHDA and CDR2 as SQIVND (reference sequence). The CDR3 contains 14 residues. CDR3 bases: TGTGCCAGTAGGGTGACAACGAACACCGGGGAGCTGTTTTTT. As protein: CASRVTTNTGELFF.

The chain uses TRBV7-9 and TRBJ2-1; 8 nucleotides match TRBD2. Germline-derived CDR1 and CDR2 are SEHNR and FQNEAQ (reference sequence). The CDR3 runs to 17 residues. The V gene end was trimmed by 6 bases and the J gene end by 0 bases; junction bases not matched to a gene: 10. The CDR3 loop is CASSLRLAGFSYNEQFF. CDR3 bases: TGTGCCAGCAGTTTACGATTAGCGGGATTCTCCTACAATGAGCAGTTCTTC. The whole variable domain, filled in from reference TRBV7-9 and TRBJ2-1, reads DTGVSQNPRHKITKRGQNVTFRCDPISEHNRLYWYRQTLGQGPEFLTYFQNEAQLEKSRLLSDRFSAERPKGSFSTLEIQRTEQGDSAMYLCASSLRLAGFSYNEQFFGPGTRLTVL.

The chain carries TRBV10-2 and TRBJ2-3, with 11 bases lining up with TRBD2. CDR1 WSHSY and CDR2 SAAADI come from the germline V gene. CDR3 size: 16 residues. Losses at the gene ends were 6 bases for V and 2 bases for J; bases not matched to a gene: 7. In DNA form, the CDR3 reads TGCGCCAGCAGCTTTACTAGCGGGGGATACACAGATACGCAGTATTTT. Encoded protein: CASSFTSGGYTDTQYF.

The gene calls are TRBV11-3 and TRBJ2-3; TRBD2 matches at 12 bases. V dropped 5 bases and J dropped 3; count of bases not matched to a gene: 12. The CDR3 spans 18 residues. Germline loops: CDR1 SGHNT, CDR2 YENEEA. This chain's CDR3 is CASSRGTSGLMGTDTQYF. CDR3 bases: TGTGCCAGCAGCCGTGGGACTAGCGGGCTCATGGGGACAGATACGCAGTATTTT.

The chain uses TRBV11-2 and TRBJ2-1; D could derive from TRBD1 or TRBD2 (5 bases each). Germline V gives CDR1 SGHAT, CDR2 FQNNGV. There are 17 residues in the CDR3. Trimming took off 7 bases at V and 1 base at J, with 20 bases between the two ends. DNA of the CDR3: TGTGCCAGCACCCCAGGGCGAGGGGAGCTGTCCTACAATGAGCAGTTCTTC. This codes for CASTPGRGELSYNEQFF.

The CDR3 sequence is CASSLGPSGGNQPQHF. CDR3 DNA: TGTGCCAGCAGCTTAGGGCCCAGTGGGGGGAATCAGCCCCAGCATTTT. This chain connects TRBV7-9 to TRBJ1-5; D is possibly TRBD1 (5 bases). V was shortened by 1 base and J by 4 bases, with 14 bases between the two germline ends. Germline V gene lookup returns CDR1 SEHNR and CDR2 FQNEAQ (reference sequence). This CDR3 spans 16 amino acids.

The chain is built from TRBV5-4 and TRBJ1-1; D remains ambiguous. This CDR3 has 13 amino acids. V gave up 1 base and J gave up 3 bases, with 7 bases separating them. Germline CDR1 and CDR2: SGHNT and YYREEE (reference sequence). CDR3 loop: CASSLRGYTEAFF. In DNA, the CDR3 is TGTGCCAGCAGCTTGCGAGGCTACACTGAAGCTTTCTTT.

J is TRBJ2-1 and V is TRBV6-5; D is perhaps TRBD1 or TRBD2 (6 bases each). The germline V gene encodes CDR1 MNHEY and CDR2 SVGAGI. This CDR3 is 14 amino acids long. Trimming pared 8 bases from V and 5 bases from J, leaving 16 bases between. CDR3 coding DNA: TGTGCCAGCGCCGGAGGGACAAGAGACAATGAGCAGTTCTTC. Translated: CASAGGTRDNEQFF.

The V and J genes are TRBV28 and TRBJ1-2; D call uncertain. Germline V gene lookup returns CDR1 MDHEN and CDR2 SYDVKM. Deletions cut 3 bases from V and 8 bases from J, with 10 bases between. The CDR3 covers 12 residues. CDR3 sequence: CASSFNSGGYTF. The DNA of the CDR3 is TGTGCCAGCAGTTTCAACAGTGGAGGCTACACCTTC.

The chain employs TRBV28 and TRBJ2-1; 9 bases agree with TRBD2. Germline assignment: CDR1 MDHEN and CDR2 SYDVKM. The CDR3 extends over 15 amino acids. The trim removed 2 bases at V and 6 bases at J, leaving 5 bases unmatched. The CDR3 protein is CASSLIAGGINEQFF. Here the CDR3 DNA reads TGTGCCAGCAGTTTAATTGCGGGAGGGATCAATGAGCAGTTCTTC. The full variable domain, its missing parts supplied by reference TRBV28 and TRBJ2-1, is DVKVTQSSRYLVKRTGEKVFLECVQDMDHENMFWYRQDPGLGLRLIYFSYDVKMKEKGDIPEGYSVSREKKERFSLILESASTNQTSMYLCASSLIAGGINEQFFGPGTRLTVL.

About this clone: Other DNA sequences from this sample encode an identical CDR3 as well. The rearrangement links TRBV11-2 to TRBJ1-1; maybe TRBD1 (5 bases). The CDR3 spans 13 residues. CDR1 is SGHAT and CDR2 is FQNNGV in the germline V gene. The V gene lost 2 bases and the J gene lost 5 bases, with 9 bases spanning the gap. The CDR3 loop reads CASSLQGRTEAFF. CDR3 nucleotide sequence: TGTGCCAGCAGCTTACAGGGTAGGACTGAAGCTTTCTTT.

The chain recombines TRBV11-2 with TRBJ2-7, with 9 bases identical to TRBD1. The CDR3 runs 13 residues. Per the germline V gene, CDR1 is SGHAT and CDR2 is FQNNGV. Losses at the gene ends were 3 bases for V and 6 bases for J; bases not matched to a gene: 3. CDR3 coding DNA: TGTGCCAGCAGCTTTACAGGGGGCGGCGAGCAGTACTTC. Its protein is CASSFTGGGEQYF.

The chain combines TRBV4-1 with TRBJ2-1; 7 bases agree with TRBD2. Germline V gene lookup returns CDR1 MGHRA and CDR2 YSYEKL. J was trimmed by 0 bases and V by 6 bases; bases with no gene match: 8. The CDR3 spans 16 residues. CDR3 sequence (DNA): TGCGCCAGCAGACGCACTAGCGTAAGCTCCTACAATGAGCAGTTCTTC. This gives the protein CASRRTSVSSYNEQFF.

This rearrangement joins TRBV27 to TRBJ2-1; the D is unclear. Germline loops: CDR1 MNHEY, CDR2 SMNVEV (reference sequence). V lost 4 bases, J lost 0 bases, and 7 bases lay in between. This CDR3 spans 14 amino acids. This chain's CDR3 is CASSSRYSYNEQFF. CDR3 nucleotides: TGTGCCAGCAGTTCTAGGTACTCCTACAATGAGCAGTTCTTC.

J is TRBJ1-3 and V is TRBV2; tentatively, D is TRBD1 (6 bases). V lost 6 bases and J 0 bases, leaving 9 bases between the germline ends. The germline CDR1 and CDR2 sequences are SNHLY and FYNNEI. This CDR3 is built from 14 residues. The CDR3 coding sequence is TGTGCCAGCAGCCGGGACAACTCTGGAAACACCATATATTTT. Translation: CASSRDNSGNTIYF.

The V and J genes are TRBV27 and TRBJ1-3; D is unresolved. The germline gives CDR1 MNHEY, CDR2 SMNVEV (reference sequence). V lost 8 bases and J lost 3, with 17 bases in between. This CDR3 is built from 15 residues. CDR3 bases: TGTGCCAGCCGTCCCCGAGGCCAACTTGGAAACACCATATATTTT. Amino acid sequence: CASRPRGQLGNTIYF.

The rearrangement joins TRBV29-1 to TRBJ2-3; D is uncertain. Between the trimmed V and J ends, which lost 4 bases and 4 bases, there was a span of 12 bases. This CDR3 has 13 amino acids. From germline, CDR1 is SQVTM and CDR2 ANQGSEA. The CDR3 reads CSVVQTTSDTQYF. The CDR3 bases are TGCAGCGTTGTACAGACAACCTCAGATACGCAGTATTTT.

CDR3 region: CASRNRGLGQETQYF. The CDR3 DNA is TGTGCCAGCAGAAACAGGGGTTTGGGACAAGAGACCCAGTACTTC. This chain links TRBV6-5 with TRBJ2-5; TRBD1 aligns across 7 bases. V shed 6 bases, J shed 2 bases, and the junction held 9 bases outside the gene matches. This CDR3 spans 15 amino acids. Germline V gene sequence: CDR1 MNHEY, CDR2 SVGAGI.

The chain couples TRBV19 to TRBJ1-1; 7 bases line up with TRBD1. The CDR3 extends over 13 amino acids. CDR1 is LNHDA, CDR2 SQIVND, per germline (reference sequence). V was pared by 8 bases and J by 3 bases, with 6 bases of the junction left unmatched. The CDR3 spells CASSSQGHTEAFF. The CDR3 bases are TGTGCCAGTTCCTCACAGGGGCACACTGAAGCTTTCTTT.

This clone was picked up one time. V and J are TRBV19 and TRBJ2-2; 8 bases agree with TRBD2. The germline CDR1 and CDR2 sequences are LNHDA and SQIVND (reference sequence). CDR3 length: 16 amino acids. V lost 6 bases and J lost 3; bases outside the gene matches: 9. The CDR3 protein is CASSLLAGFDTGELFF. The CDR3 DNA reads as TGTGCCAGTAGCCTTCTAGCGGGCTTCGACACCGGGGAGCTGTTTTTT.

The chain is built from TRBV5-4 and TRBJ1-2; possible D gene TRBD1, 5 bases. CDR1 and CDR2 (germline): SGHNT, YYREEE (reference sequence). Trimming shortened V by 0 bases and J by 0 bases, and 9 bases separated the two germline ends. The CDR3 covers 15 residues. The CDR3 reads CASSLGRRANYGYTF. The CDR3 nucleotides are TGTGCCAGCAGCTTGGGCCGCAGGGCTAACTATGGCTACACCTTC.

This clone has just one count. This chain links TRBV5-1 with TRBJ1-1, with TRBD1 matching 7 bases. The CDR3 is 15 amino acids. Germline V gives CDR1 SGHRS, CDR2 YFSETQ. V was clipped by 2 bases and J by 1 base; unmatched bases: 5. The CDR3 nucleotides are TGCGCCAGCAGCTTCCTGACAGGGACGAACACTGAAGCTTTCTTT. It is translated as CASSFLTGTNTEAFF.

As concerns this clone: Other DNA sequences in the same sample also yield this CDR3. The rearrangement uses TRBV28 and TRBJ1-2; no firm D call. Trimming removed 3 bases at V and 4 bases at J, with 15 bases between. Per germline, CDR1 MDHEN and CDR2 SYDVKM. The CDR3 has 15 residues. CDR3 loop: CASSFFPKISYGYTF. CDR3 in DNA: TGTGCCAGCAGTTTCTTCCCGAAAATTTCCTATGGCTACACCTTC.

The chain carries TRBV15 and TRBJ2-7; no clear D. The CDR3 runs to 14 residues. CDR1 and CDR2 from the germline V gene are LNHNV and YYDKDF (reference sequence). The germline V and J ends were trimmed by 0 bases and 2 bases, with 8 bases remaining between them. The CDR3 spells CATSRENTAYEQYF. The CDR3 region has the DNA TGTGCCACCAGCAGAGAAAACACCGCCTACGAGCAGTACTTC.

The rearrangement uses TRBV5-4 and TRBJ1-5; D ambiguous. V lost 0 bases and J 2 bases, leaving 12 bases between the germline ends. Germline V gene lookup returns CDR1 SGHNT and CDR2 YYREEE (reference sequence). The CDR3 is 16 amino acids. This CDR3 reads CASSLESLRGNQPQHF. The CDR3 bases are TGTGCCAGCAGCTTGGAGTCCTTAAGGGGCAATCAGCCCCAGCATTTT. The whole variable domain, remainder taken from reference TRBV5-4 and TRBJ1-5, is ETGVTQSPTHLIKTRGQQVTLRCSSQSGHNTVSWYQQALGQGPQFIFQYYREEENGRGNFPPRFSGLQFPNYSSELNVNALELDDSALYLCASSLESLRGNQPQHFGDGTRLSIL.

V gene TRBV6-1 combines with J gene TRBJ2-3; 7 positions agree with TRBD1. CDR3 length: 17 residues. Per germline, CDR1 MNHNS and CDR2 SASEGT. V was clipped by 4 bases and J by 8 bases; unmatched bases: 18. Here the CDR3 reads CASSAFTGVRPLGTQYF. Written as DNA, the CDR3 is TGTGCCAGCAGTGCTTTCACAGGGGTTAGGCCGTTAGGTACGCAGTATTTT.

V and J are TRBV19 and TRBJ2-1; the match to TRBD2 covers 7 bases. CDR1 is LNHDA and CDR2 is SQIVND in the germline V gene (reference sequence). The CDR3 is made up of 16 amino acids. The ends lost 5 bases at V and 8 bases at J; junction bases unmatched: 15. The CDR3 sequence: CASSSLSGKANHEQFF. Written as DNA, the CDR3 is TGTGCCAGTAGTTCCCTAAGCGGGAAAGCTAACCATGAGCAGTTCTTC.